A single sample is the source of the 30 T cell receptor beta chains below, sequenced in a study of cytomegalovirus exposure and HLA in healthy donors. PCR involved 60 Vbeta and 13 Jbeta primers. Profiling relied on immunoSEQ multiplex PCR, and the TCRdb table lists in-frame clones only, not all of them. The data show roughly 160,000 clones, approximately 80% seen once. Sequencing was done on a sample of PBMCs. The receptors shown here come from a man aged 25-40 years in good health and CMV-seropositive.

The chain is built from TRBV7-9 and TRBJ1-1, with a tentative D call TRBD1 (6 bases). Germline V lookup: CDR1 SEHNR, CDR2 FQNEAQ (reference sequence). There are 13 residues in the CDR3. Trimming took 7 bases from V and 0 from J, leaving 9 bases between them. CDR3 coding DNA: TGTGCCAGCAAAACAGGGATGAACACTGAAGCTTTCTTT. This codes for CASKTGMNTEAFF.

The chain combines TRBV7-2 with TRBJ2-1; the match to TRBD2 covers 9 bases. The CDR3 totals 15 residues. J gave up 0 bases and V 5 bases, and 2 bases lay outside the gene matches. The germline V gene has CDR1 SGHTA and CDR2 FQGNSA. CDR3 region: CASSRLAVSYNEQFF. CDR3 sequence (DNA): TGTGCCAGCAGCAGACTAGCGGTCTCCTACAATGAGCAGTTCTTC.

V is TRBV6-1 and J is TRBJ2-7; TRBD2 agrees at 9 bases. V shed 5 bases, J shed 3 bases, and the junction held 5 bases outside the gene matches. In germline, CDR1 is MNHNS, CDR2 SASEGT. There are 14 residues in the CDR3. CDR3: CASSLRGGHYEQYF. CDR3 in DNA: TGTGCCAGCAGTTTGCGGGGGGGACACTACGAGCAGTACTTC.

This chain connects TRBV23-1 to TRBJ1-2; perhaps TRBD1 as D (5 bases). TRBV23-1 is designated an ORF whose function remains uncertain. V lost 0 bases to trimming and J lost 8 bases, with 19 bases between them. The CDR3 spans 16 residues. CDR3 nucleotides: TGCGCCAGCAGTCAATCGCTAGGGGTGCTGGTGGTAGGCTACACCTTC. It encodes CASSQSLGVLVVGYTF.

The chain carries TRBV28 and TRBJ2-2; D remains ambiguous. Germline CDR1 reads MDHEN; CDR2 reads SYDVKM. This CDR3 is 14 amino acids long. V lost 2 bases to trimming and J lost 2 bases, with 6 bases between them. CDR3 sequence reads: CASSLLPNTGELFF. The CDR3 DNA sequence: TGTGCCAGCAGTTTACTCCCCAACACCGGGGAGCTGTTTTTT.

Only one count was recorded for this clone. The chain recombines TRBV19 with TRBJ1-4, with 8 bases that match TRBD1. Unmatched junction bases numbered 2, after V lost 1 base and J lost 4 bases. Germline V CDR1 and CDR2: LNHDA, SQIVND (reference sequence). The CDR3 has 15 residues. This CDR3 is CASSIGTGLNEKLFF. The CDR3 DNA is TGTGCCAGTAGTATAGGGACAGGGCTTAATGAAAAACTGTTTTTT. Together with reference TRBV19 and TRBJ1-4, the CDR3 gives the full variable domain: DGGITQSPKYLFRKEGQNVTLSCEQNLNHDAMYWYRQDPGQGLRLIYYSQIVNDFQKGDIAEGYSVSREKKESFPLTVTSAQKNPTAFYLCASSIGTGLNEKLFFGSGTQLSVL.

This sequence joins TRBV7-6 and TRBJ1-6; 7 bases match TRBD1. In germline, CDR1 is SGHVS, CDR2 FNYEAQ. J gave up 7 bases and V 5 bases, and 8 bases lay outside the gene matches. This CDR3 spans 15 amino acids. CDR3 residues: CASSIGQAPNSPLHF. CDR3 sequence (DNA): TGTGCCAGCAGCATTGGACAGGCGCCAAATTCACCCCTCCACTTT.

The chain joins TRBV30 to TRBJ1-6, with unresolved D. The V gene lost 3 bases and the J gene lost 4 bases, with 13 bases spanning the gap. Germline V gene lookup returns CDR1 GTSNPN and CDR2 SVGIG (reference sequence). The CDR3 has 15 residues. The CDR3 spells CAWRRQRVYNSPLHF. CDR3 coding DNA: TGTGCCTGGAGACGGCAGAGGGTTTATAATTCACCCCTCCACTTT. Supplemented by reference TRBV30 and TRBJ1-6, the full variable domain reads SQTIHQWPATLVQPVGSPLSLECTVEGTSNPNLYWYRQAAGRGLQLLFYSVGIGQISSEVPQNLSASRPQDRQFILSSKKLLLSDSGFYLCAWRRQRVYNSPLHFGNGTRLTVT.

The V and J genes are TRBV18 and TRBJ1-2; unclear D gene. CDR1 KGHSH and CDR2 LQKENI come from the germline V gene. The CDR3 has 15 amino acids. V lost 1 base and J lost 4, with 13 bases in between. CDR3 bases: TGTGCCAGCTCACCACTCCCCCGGGAAACCTATGGCTACACCTTC. This codes for CASSPLPRETYGYTF.

V gene TRBV5-4 combines with J gene TRBJ2-2, with D maybe TRBD1 (6 bases). V was trimmed by 3 bases and J by 6 bases, leaving 15 bases between them. Germline CDR1 is SGHNT and CDR2 is YYREEE (reference sequence). This CDR3 contains 15 residues. Here the CDR3 reads CASSSVVGAPGELFF. The CDR3 region has the DNA TGTGCCAGCAGCTCAGTGGTGGGGGCGCCCGGGGAGCTGTTTTTT.

This clone came up a few times. The chain recombines TRBV27 with TRBJ2-7; 8 bases match TRBD2. The V and J ends lost 5 bases and 2 bases, in that order; junction bases with no gene match: 2. CDR1 is MNHEY, CDR2 SMNVEV, per germline (reference sequence). This CDR3 region has 13 residues. The CDR3 region is CASSPREAYEQYF. CDR3 nucleotides: TGTGCCAGCAGTCCGCGGGAGGCCTACGAGCAGTACTTC.

This chain links TRBV29-1 with TRBJ2-5, with D maybe TRBD1 (6 bases). Looked up from germline, CDR1 is SQVTM and CDR2 is ANQGSEA. The V gene lost 5 bases and the J gene lost 5 bases, with 12 bases spanning the gap. There are 12 residues in the CDR3. DNA for the CDR3: TGCAGCGTTCAGGGGTTTTCTGAGACCCAGTACTTC. This codes for CSVQGFSETQYF.

This clone appeared once. The V gene is TRBV7-2, the J gene TRBJ2-5; 8 bases map to TRBD1. The CDR3 contains 14 residues. J gave up 8 bases and V 4 bases, and 9 bases lay outside the gene matches. Germline V lookup: CDR1 SGHTA, CDR2 FQGNSA. Here the CDR3 reads CASSSDRASGTQYF. DNA for the CDR3: TGTGCCAGCAGCTCGGACAGGGCCTCCGGTACCCAGTACTTC.

The DNA of the CDR3 is TGTGCCAGCAGCTCCGGGAGACGGGGGGGGGAGACCCAGTACTTC. This sequence encodes CASSSGRRGGETQYF. This rearrangement joins TRBV6-1 to TRBJ2-5; TRBD2 agrees at 8 bases. The CDR3 is made up of 15 amino acids. The J segment lost 5 bases and the V segment lost 6 bases, leaving 11 bases of the junction unmatched. Looked up from germline, CDR1 is MNHNS and CDR2 is SASEGT.

The V and J genes are TRBV5-4 and TRBJ2-2, with D hard to call. Trimming cost V 2 bases and J 1 base, with 6 bases left between them. The CDR3 has 14 residues. Germline V lookup: CDR1 SGHNT, CDR2 YYREEE (reference sequence). CDR3 bases: TGTGCCAGCAGCTTTGAGCAGAACACCGGGGAGCTGTTTTTT. It translates to CASSFEQNTGELFF.

This chain links TRBV29-1 with TRBJ2-7; TRBD1 matches 12 bases. V lost 6 bases, J lost 3 bases, and 3 bases stayed unmatched. The CDR3 is 13 residues long. Germline CDR1 and CDR2: SQVTM and ANQGSEA. The CDR3 is CSVGDRGLYEQYF. CDR3 in DNA: TGCAGCGTGGGGGACAGGGGGCTCTACGAGCAGTACTTC.

The V and J genes are TRBV28 and TRBJ1-4; maybe TRBD1 (5 bases). With 7 bases removed from V and 11 bases from J, the gap between germline ends came to 11 bases. Germline V gives CDR1 MDHEN, CDR2 SYDVKM. The CDR3 has 11 residues. The CDR3 spells CASTQDMKLFF. Written as DNA, the CDR3 is TGTGCCAGCACCCAGGACATGAAACTGTTTTTT.

This chain links TRBV28 with TRBJ1-4; 8 positions match TRBD1. The V and J ends lost 5 bases and 5 bases, in that order; junction bases with no gene match: 7. The CDR3 length is 15 residues. Germline-derived CDR1 and CDR2 are MDHEN and SYDVKM. This chain's CDR3 is CASSPRGRRNEKLFF. DNA for the CDR3: TGTGCCAGCAGTCCCAGGGGGCGCAGGAATGAAAAACTGTTTTTT.

The rearrangement joins TRBV2 to TRBJ2-5, with a possible D match to TRBD1 (5 bases). This CDR3 region has 13 residues. V was trimmed by 3 bases and J by 6 bases, leaving 11 bases between them. Germline CDR1 and CDR2: SNHLY and FYNNEI. CDR3 bases: TGTGCCAGCAGTGAGGGGCAGGGAAAGACCCAGTACTTC. As protein: CASSEGQGKTQYF.

The rearrangement links TRBV2 to TRBJ2-5; no definite D call. Deletions cut 6 bases from V and 5 bases from J, with 7 bases between. The CDR3 has 11 residues. Germline CDR1 reads SNHLY; CDR2 reads FYNNEI. CDR3 DNA sequence: TGTGCCAGCAGGCGAGAGGAGACCCAGTACTTC. It is translated as CASRREETQYF.

The rearrangement uses TRBV28 and TRBJ1-2, with D perhaps matching TRBD1 (6 bases). This CDR3 has 14 residues. Germline CDR1 reads MDHEN; CDR2 reads SYDVKM. V gave up 3 bases and J gave up 2 bases, with 10 bases separating them. The CDR3 reads CASSFQGWNYGYTF. CDR3 coding DNA: TGTGCCAGCAGTTTCCAGGGGTGGAACTATGGCTACACCTTC.

V and J are TRBV30 and TRBJ1-1, with D possibly TRBD1 on 5 matching bases. CDR1 is GTSNPN and CDR2 is SVGIG in the germline V gene (reference sequence). The CDR3 loop spans 13 amino acids. V was cut by 4 bases and J by 3 bases, with 12 bases left in between. Here the CDR3 reads CAWTQGMDTEAFF. In nucleotides, the CDR3 is TGTGCCTGGACCCAGGGAATGGACACTGAAGCTTTCTTT.

With respect to this clone: Mismatch with germline at one junction end may stem from a read error. V usage is TRBV4-3 and J usage is TRBJ1-2; 8 bases agree with TRBD1. The CDR3 loop spans 15 amino acids. Per germline, CDR1 LGHNA and CDR2 YSLEER. The CDR3 coding sequence is TGCGCCAGCAACCAAGTGGCAGGGGGCAAAGATGGCTACACCTTC. Protein: CASNQVAGGKDGYTF.

The chain joins TRBV28 to TRBJ1-1; a weak D match, TRBD1 (5 bases). This CDR3 is built from 13 residues. The germline V and J ends were trimmed by 5 bases and 4 bases, with 11 bases remaining between them. CDR1 and CDR2 from the germline V gene are MDHEN and SYDVKM. This CDR3 is CASSLRGSTEAFF. The CDR3 coding sequence is TGTGCCAGCAGTCTACGGGGGAGCACTGAAGCTTTCTTT.

This chain joins TRBV28 and TRBJ1-4; 7 bases map to TRBD1. J gave up 7 bases and V 6 bases, and 11 bases lay outside the gene matches. The CDR3 totals 15 residues. Germline CDR1 reads MDHEN; CDR2 reads SYDVKM. CDR3 sequence: CASRRRQGGGEKLFF. The CDR3 DNA follows: TGTGCCAGCAGACGACGACAGGGTGGGGGTGAAAAACTGTTTTTT.

The chain has TRBV7-9 and TRBJ2-1; 10 nucleotides match TRBD2. The germline V gene encodes CDR1 SEHNR and CDR2 FQNEAQ (reference sequence). V lost 6 bases and J lost 8; bases outside the gene matches: 10. CDR3 size: 15 residues. For the CDR3, the DNA is TGTGCCAGCAGATTTAGCGGGGGGCCTAGGGATGAGCAGTTCTTC. Protein sequence: CASRFSGGPRDEQFF.

The chain is built from TRBV7-2 and TRBJ1-2; 7 nucleotides line up with TRBD1. After removal of 5 bases from V and 4 bases from J, the junction contained 10 bases not matched to a gene. Per germline, CDR1 SGHTA and CDR2 FQGNSA. This CDR3 spans 15 amino acids. CDR3 loop: CASSRHRGEAYGYTF. DNA of the CDR3: TGTGCCAGCAGCCGCCACAGGGGTGAGGCCTATGGCTACACCTTC. Supplemented by reference TRBV7-2 and TRBJ1-2, the full variable domain reads GAGVSQSPSNKVTEKGKDVELRCDPISGHTALYWYRQSLGQGLEFLIYFQGNSAPDKSGLPSDRFSAERTGGSVSTLTIQRTQQEDSAVYLCASSRHRGEAYGYTFGSGTRLTVV.

CDR3 region: CASNLDRWMPGGYTF. In DNA, the CDR3 is TGTGCCAGCAACTTGGACAGGTGGATGCCCGGGGGCTACACCTTC. The J gene is TRBJ1-2, the V gene TRBV2, with 7 nucleotides matching TRBD1. This CDR3 has 15 residues. With 7 bases clipped from V and 8 bases from J, the junction kept 16 bases outside the gene matches. Germline V gene sequence: CDR1 SNHLY, CDR2 FYNNEI.

V is TRBV29-1 and J is TRBJ2-2; no clear D gene. In germline, CDR1 is SQVTM, CDR2 ANQGSEA. The V end lost 6 bases, the J end lost 6 bases, and 5 bases lay between the germline ends. This CDR3 has 10 residues. CDR3 nucleotide sequence: TGCAGCGTCGGGTCCGGGGAGCTGTTTTTT. Translating it yields CSVGSGELFF.

The V gene is TRBV7-9, the J gene TRBJ1-2; TRBD1 aligns across 11 bases. The CDR3 sequence is 15 residues long. The J segment lost 4 bases and the V segment lost 3 bases, leaving 4 bases of the junction unmatched. The germline gives CDR1 SEHNR, CDR2 FQNEAQ (reference sequence). The CDR3 loop is CASSFGQGASYGYTF. Here the CDR3 DNA reads TGTGCCAGCAGCTTTGGACAGGGGGCGAGCTATGGCTACACCTTC.